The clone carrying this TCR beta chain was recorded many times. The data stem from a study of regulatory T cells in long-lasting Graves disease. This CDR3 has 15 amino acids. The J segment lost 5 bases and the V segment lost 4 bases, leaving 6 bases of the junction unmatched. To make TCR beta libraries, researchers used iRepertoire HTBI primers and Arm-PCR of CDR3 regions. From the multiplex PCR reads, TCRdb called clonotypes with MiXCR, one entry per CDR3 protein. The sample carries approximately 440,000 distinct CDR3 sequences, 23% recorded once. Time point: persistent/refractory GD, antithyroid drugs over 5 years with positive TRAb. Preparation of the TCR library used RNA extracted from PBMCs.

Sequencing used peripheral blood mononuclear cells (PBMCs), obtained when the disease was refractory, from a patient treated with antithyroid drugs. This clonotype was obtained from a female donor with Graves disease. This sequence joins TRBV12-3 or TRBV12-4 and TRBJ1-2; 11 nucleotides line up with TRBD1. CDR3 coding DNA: TGTGCCAGCAGTTCGAGGACAGGGGGCGCTTATGGCTACACCTTC. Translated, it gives CASSSRTGGAYGYTF.